The text below deals with one T cell receptor beta chain. V lost 6 bases and J 3 bases, leaving 18 bases between the germline ends. This CDR3 comprises 15 residues. Germline V gene data show CDR1 as KGHSH and CDR2 as LQKENI. These data belong to a study of T cell changes during pregnancy in multiple sclerosis. The assay was immunoSEQ multiplex PCR, and TCRdb's table has in-frame clones only and misses some. The top ten hold less than 0.2% of the sample, which has tens of thousands of clones, 92% seen once. The chain is built from TRBV18 and TRBJ2-7, with D possibly TRBD1 on 6 matching bases. Here the sequenced sample was CD4+ T cells from peripheral blood mononuclear cells, taken after pregnancy. The TCR comes from a female donor in good health, enrolled as a control in a pregnancy study. Here the CDR3 reads CASSQTSTGNYEQYF. In DNA, the CDR3 is TGTGCCAGCTCCCAAACCTCGACAGGAAACTACGAGCAGTACTTC.